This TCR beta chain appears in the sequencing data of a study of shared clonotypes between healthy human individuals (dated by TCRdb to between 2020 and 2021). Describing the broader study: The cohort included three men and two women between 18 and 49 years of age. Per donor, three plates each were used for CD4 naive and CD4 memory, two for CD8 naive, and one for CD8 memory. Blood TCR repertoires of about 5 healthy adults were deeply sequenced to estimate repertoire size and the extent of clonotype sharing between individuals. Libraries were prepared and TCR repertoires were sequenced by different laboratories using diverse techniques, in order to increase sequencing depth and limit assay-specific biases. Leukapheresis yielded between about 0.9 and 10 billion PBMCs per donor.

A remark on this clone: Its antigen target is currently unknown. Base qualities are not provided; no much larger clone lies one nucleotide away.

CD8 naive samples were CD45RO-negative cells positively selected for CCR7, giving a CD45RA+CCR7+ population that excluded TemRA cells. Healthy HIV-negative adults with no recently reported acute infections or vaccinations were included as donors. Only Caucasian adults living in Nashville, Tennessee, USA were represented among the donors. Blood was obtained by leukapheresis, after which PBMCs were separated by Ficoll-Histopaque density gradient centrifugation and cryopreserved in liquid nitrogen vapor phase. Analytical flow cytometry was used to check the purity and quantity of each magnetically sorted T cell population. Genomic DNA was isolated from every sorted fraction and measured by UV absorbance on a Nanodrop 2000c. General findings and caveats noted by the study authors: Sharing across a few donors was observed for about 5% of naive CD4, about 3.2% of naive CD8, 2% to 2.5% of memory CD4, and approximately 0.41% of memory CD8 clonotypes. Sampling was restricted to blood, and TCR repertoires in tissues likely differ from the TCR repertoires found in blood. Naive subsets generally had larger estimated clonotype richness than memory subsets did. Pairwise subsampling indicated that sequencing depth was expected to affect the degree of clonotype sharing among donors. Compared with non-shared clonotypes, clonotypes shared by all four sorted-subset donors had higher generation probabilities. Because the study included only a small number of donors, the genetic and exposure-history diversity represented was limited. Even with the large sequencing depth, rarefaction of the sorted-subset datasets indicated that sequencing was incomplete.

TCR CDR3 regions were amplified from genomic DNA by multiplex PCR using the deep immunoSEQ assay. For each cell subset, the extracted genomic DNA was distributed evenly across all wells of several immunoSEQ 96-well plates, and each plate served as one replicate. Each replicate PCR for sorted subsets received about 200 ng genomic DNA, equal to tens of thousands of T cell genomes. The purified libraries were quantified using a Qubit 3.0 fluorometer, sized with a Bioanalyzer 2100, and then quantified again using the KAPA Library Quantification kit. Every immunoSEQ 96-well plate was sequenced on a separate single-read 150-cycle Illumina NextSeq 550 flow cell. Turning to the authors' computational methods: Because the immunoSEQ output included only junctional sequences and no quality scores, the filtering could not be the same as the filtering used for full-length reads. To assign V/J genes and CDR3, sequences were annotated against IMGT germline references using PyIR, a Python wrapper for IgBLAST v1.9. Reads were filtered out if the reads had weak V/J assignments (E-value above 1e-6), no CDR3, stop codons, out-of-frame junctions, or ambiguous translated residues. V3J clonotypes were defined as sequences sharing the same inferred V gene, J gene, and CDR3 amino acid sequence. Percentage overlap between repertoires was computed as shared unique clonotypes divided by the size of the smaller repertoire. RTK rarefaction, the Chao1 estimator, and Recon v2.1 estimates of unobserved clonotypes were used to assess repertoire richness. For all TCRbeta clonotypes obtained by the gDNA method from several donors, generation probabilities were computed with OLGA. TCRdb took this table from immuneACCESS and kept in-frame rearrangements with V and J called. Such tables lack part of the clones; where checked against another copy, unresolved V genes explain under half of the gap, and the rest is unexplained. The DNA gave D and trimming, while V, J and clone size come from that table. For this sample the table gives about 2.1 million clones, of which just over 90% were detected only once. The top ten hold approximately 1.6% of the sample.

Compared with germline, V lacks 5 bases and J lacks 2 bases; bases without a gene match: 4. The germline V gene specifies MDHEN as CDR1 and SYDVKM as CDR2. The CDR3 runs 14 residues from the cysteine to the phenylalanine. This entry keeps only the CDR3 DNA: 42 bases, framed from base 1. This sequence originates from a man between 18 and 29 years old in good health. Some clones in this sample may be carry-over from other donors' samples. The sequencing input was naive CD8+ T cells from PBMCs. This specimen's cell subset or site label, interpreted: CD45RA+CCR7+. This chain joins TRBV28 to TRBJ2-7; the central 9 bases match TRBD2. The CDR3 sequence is CASSVASGAYEQYF. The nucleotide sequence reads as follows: TGTGCCAGCAGTGTCGCTAGCGGGGCCTACGAGCAGTACTTC.